The 20 T cell receptor beta chains in this list originate from one sample, sequenced in a study of breast tumors, draining lymph nodes, adjacent tissues. One entry per CDR3 protein results from TCRdb running MiXCR on the multiplex PCR reads. The profile shows 60,000 to 75,000 distinct CDR3 sequences, approximately 57% of them singletons. The sample comprised breast tumor tissue. These receptors originate from a female donor with breast cancer. Some clones in this sample may be carry-over from other donors' samples.

This clonotype was observed many times. V usage is TRBV29-1 and J usage is TRBJ2-1, with D possibly matching TRBD1 (6 bases). The germline V and J ends were trimmed by 4 bases and 4 bases, with 17 bases remaining between them. The germline CDR1 and CDR2 sequences are SQVTM and ANQGSEA. The CDR3 length is 15 residues. In nucleotides, the CDR3 is TGCAGCGTTGTTGGTAATCTAGGACAGTACAATGAGCAGTTCTTC. Protein: CSVVGNLGQYNEQFF.

This sequence joins TRBV9 and TRBJ1-6, with D hard to call. This CDR3 is built from 13 residues. The V end lost 4 bases, the J end lost 8 bases, and 10 bases lay between the germline ends. CDR1 is SGDLS and CDR2 is YYNGEE in the germline V gene. The CDR3 region is CASSRNGYSPLHF. The CDR3 nucleotides read TGTGCCAGCAGCCGGAACGGTTATTCACCCCTCCACTTT.

This clonotype has at least ten counts. The CDR3: CASFPGRDRGLPNTGELFF. For the CDR3, the DNA is TGTGCCAGTTTCCCTGGCCGGGACAGGGGCCTACCGAACACCGGGGAGCTGTTTTTT. The chain is built from TRBV19 and TRBJ2-2, with 10 bases identical to TRBD1. The J segment lost 0 bases and the V segment lost 8 bases, leaving 15 bases of the junction unmatched. The germline CDR1 and CDR2 sequences are LNHDA and SQIVND (reference sequence). The CDR3 runs to 19 residues.

The rearrangement links TRBV7-2 to TRBJ1-6; 7 bases are a match to TRBD1. Unmatched junction bases numbered 4, after V lost 2 bases and J lost 9 bases. The CDR3 consists of 14 residues. Germline V gives CDR1 SGHTA, CDR2 FQGNSA. The CDR3: CASSLSGTASPLHF. The CDR3 DNA reads as TGTGCCAGCAGCTTATCCGGGACAGCTTCACCCCTCCACTTT. The complete variable domain, with remaining parts taken from reference TRBV7-2 and TRBJ1-6, reads GAGVSQSPSNKVTEKGKDVELRCDPISGHTALYWYRQSLGQGLEFLIYFQGNSAPDKSGLPSDRFSAERTGGSVSTLTIQRTQQEDSAVYLCASSLSGTASPLHFGNGTRLTVT.

On this clonotype itself: Being one base from a much bigger clone, this may be a read error. The CDR3 end shows no conserved phenylalanine or tryptophan, and so a read error is likely. This chain links TRBV5-1 with TRBJ2-5; TRBD2 might be the D (6 bases). The CDR3 runs to 12 residues. Trimming took off 3 bases at V and 9 bases at J, with 12 bases between the two ends. Germline CDR1 SGHRS, CDR2 YFSETQ. In DNA, the CDR3 is TGCGCCAGCAGCTCGGGGGTGTCGGCCCAGTACGTC. It encodes CASSSGVSAQYV.

There are many counts of this clonotype. The rearrangement uses TRBV5-1 and TRBJ2-1; tentative D call: TRBD1 (6 bases). The germline CDR1 and CDR2 sequences are SGHRS and YFSETQ. The V end was cut by 4 bases, the J end by 9 bases, with 20 bases between. This CDR3 is built from 15 residues. DNA for the CDR3: TGCGCCAGCAGCCCCCGGAACAGGGTGGCTAGTGAGCAGTTCTTC. Its translation is CASSPRNRVASEQFF.

J is TRBJ2-2 and V is TRBV29-1; 8 bases line up with TRBD2. Losses at the gene ends were 7 bases for V and 6 bases for J; bases not matched to a gene: 4. The CDR3 runs to 12 residues. The V gene's germline CDR1 is SQVTM and CDR2 ANQGSEA. The CDR3 region has the DNA TGCAGCGCGCAAGCGGGAGCCGGGGAGCTGTTTTTT. It is translated as CSAQAGAGELFF.

The table lists this clonotype with many counts. The V gene is TRBV11-2, the J gene TRBJ1-4; TRBD1 matches at 8 bases. CDR3 length: 16 residues. Looked up from germline, CDR1 is SGHAT and CDR2 is FQNNGV. J lost 0 bases, V lost 3 bases, and 3 bases had no gene match. CDR3 nucleotide sequence: TGTGCCAGCAGCTTCGGGACAGGAACAACTAATGAAAAACTGTTTTTT. This encodes CASSFGTGTTNEKLFF.

This clonotype has a count of ten or more. Since a much larger clone is just one base distant, this may be a read error. The genes are TRBV20-1 and TRBJ2-5; the D gene is possibly TRBD2 (6 bases). The CDR3 runs to 15 residues. Trimming shortened V by 4 bases and J by 4 bases, and 19 bases separated the two germline ends. Germline lookup yields CDR1 DFQATT and CDR2 SNEGSKA (reference sequence). The CDR3 protein is CSAILRDFQSETQYF. Here the CDR3 DNA reads TGCAGTGCTATCCTCCGGGACTTTCAATCAGAGACCCAGTACTTC.

The chain has TRBV20-1 and TRBJ2-3; 10 positions agree with TRBD2. Per germline, CDR1 DFQATT and CDR2 SNEGSKA (reference sequence). The CDR3 has 15 amino acids. The J segment lost 11 bases and the V segment lost 1 base, leaving 12 bases of the junction unmatched. This chain's CDR3 is CSARASSGGGNEQYF. The CDR3 DNA sequence: TGCAGTGCTAGAGCCTCTAGCGGGGGAGGGAATGAGCAGTATTTT.

A note on this clonotype: The conserved phenylalanine or tryptophan normally closing the CDR3 is absent here, so this likely arose from a read error. V gene TRBV7-3 combines with J gene TRBJ2-2; D might be TRBD1 (5 bases). The CDR3 loop spans 14 amino acids. CDR1 and CDR2 from the germline V gene are SGHTA and FQGTGA. CDR3 sequence: CASSLSGNTGELFL. DNA of the CDR3: TGTGCCAGCAGTCTCTCAGGGAACACTGGGGAGCTGTTTCTT.

This clonotype was detected only a few times. The chain employs TRBV20-1 and TRBJ1-4; the D gene is possibly TRBD1 (5 bases). The CDR3 has 11 amino acids. V was trimmed by 1 base and J by 11 bases, leaving 8 bases between them. In germline, CDR1 is DFQATT, CDR2 SNEGSKA (reference sequence). In nucleotides, the CDR3 is TGCAGTGCTAGAGCCCGGGACAAACTGTTTTTT. Translated: CSARARDKLFF.

This clonotype was observed many times. A much larger clonotype is one base distant, so this may be a read error. V usage is TRBV5-6 and J usage is TRBJ1-2; no clear D. Germline CDR1 SGHDT, CDR2 YYEEEE. V lost 4 bases, J lost 2 bases, and 24 bases lay in between. The CDR3 is 18 amino acids. The DNA of the CDR3 is TGTGCCAGCAGCAAACCAACAGCGGGCCGACGGCTGAACTATGGCTACACCTTC. Protein sequence: CASSKPTAGRRLNYGYTF.

The V gene is TRBV7-9, the J gene TRBJ2-5; no firm D call. V gave up 8 bases and J gave up 0 bases, with 4 bases separating them. Germline CDR1 and CDR2: SEHNR and FQNEAQ (reference sequence). The CDR3 covers 11 residues. This chain's CDR3 is CASLDQETQYF. The CDR3 DNA is TGTGCCAGCCTAGACCAAGAGACCCAGTACTTC. Together with reference TRBV7-9 and TRBJ2-5, the CDR3 gives the full variable domain: DTGVSQNPRHKITKRGQNVTFRCDPISEHNRLYWYRQTLGQGPEFLTYFQNEAQLEKSRLLSDRFSAERPKGSFSTLEIQRTEQGDSAMYLCASLDQETQYFGPGTRLLVL.

This chain uses TRBV29-1 with TRBJ1-2; the D gene is possibly TRBD1 (6 bases). CDR1 SQVTM and CDR2 ANQGSEA come from the germline V gene. V was pared by 1 base and J by 3 bases, with 15 bases between. The CDR3 totals 15 residues. In nucleotides, the CDR3 is TGCAGCGTTGAAGTGGGAGGGGGGGGCGACTATGGCTACACCTTC. The encoded protein is CSVEVGGGGDYGYTF.

V is TRBV9 and J is TRBJ2-3; D is perhaps TRBD2 (5 bases). Germline V CDR1 and CDR2: SGDLS, YYNGEE. The CDR3 contains 17 residues. The V end was cut by 0 bases, the J end by 3 bases, with 17 bases between. The CDR3 DNA is TGTGCCAGCAGCGTAGACCCTAGCCATTTAGGTACAGATACGCAGTATTTT. Translated: CASSVDPSHLGTDTQYF.

This clonotype was recorded at least ten times. J is TRBJ1-4 and V is TRBV27; TRBD1 might be the D (6 bases). Trimming shortened V by 0 bases and J by 2 bases, and 13 bases separated the two germline ends. The CDR3 loop spans 17 amino acids. Per germline, CDR1 MNHEY and CDR2 SMNVEV (reference sequence). The CDR3 nucleotides are TGTGCCAGCAGTTTATCCCACACAGGGTTGACTAATGAAAAACTGTTTTTT. Protein sequence: CASSLSHTGLTNEKLFF. The full variable domain, with the rest looked up from reference TRBV27 and TRBJ1-4, is EAQVTQNPRYLITVTGKKLTVTCSQNMNHEYMSWYRQDPGLGLRQIYYSMNVEVTDKGDVPEGYKVSRKEKRNFPLILESPSPNQTSLYFCASSLSHTGLTNEKLFFGSGTQLSVL.

This clonotype appeared a single time. The chain has TRBV19 and TRBJ1-6; 7 bases match TRBD1. J lost 6 bases, V lost 9 bases, and 17 bases had no gene match. CDR3 length equals 17 residues. CDR1 and CDR2 from the germline V gene are LNHDA and SQIVND (reference sequence). The CDR3 reads CASRIGPGTELNSPLHF. The CDR3 nucleotides read TGTGCCAGCAGGATAGGGCCGGGGACAGAACTTAATTCACCCCTCCACTTT.

The chain is built from TRBV15 and TRBJ2-5, with 9 bases matching TRBD2. Germline trimming cut 0 bases from V and 5 bases from J; bases unmatched to any gene: 13. CDR1 is LNHNV and CDR2 is YYDKDF in the germline V gene (reference sequence). CDR3 size: 18 residues. The CDR3 nucleotides read TGTGCCACCAGCAGAGATTCTCAATATGCGGGGGGGGAGGAGACCCAGTACTTC. The encoded protein is CATSRDSQYAGGEETQYF.

Many counts were recorded for this clonotype. The CDR3 DNA follows: TGTGCCAGCTCACCACAGCTCGCGGGTGAGCAGTTCTTC. Translation: CASSPQLAGEQFF. The chain links TRBV18 to TRBJ2-1; D is perhaps TRBD2 (5 bases). The CDR3 is 13 residues long. Looked up from germline, CDR1 is KGHSH and CDR2 is LQKENI. The V end was cut by 1 base, the J end by 9 bases, with 10 bases between. Full variable domain (outside the CDR3, taken from reference TRBV18 and TRBJ2-1): NAGVMQNPRHLVRRRGQEARLRCSPMKGHSHVYWYRQLPEEGLKFMVYLQKENIIDESGMPKERFSAEFPKEGPSILRIQQVVRGDSAAYFCASSPQLAGEQFFGPGTRLTVL.